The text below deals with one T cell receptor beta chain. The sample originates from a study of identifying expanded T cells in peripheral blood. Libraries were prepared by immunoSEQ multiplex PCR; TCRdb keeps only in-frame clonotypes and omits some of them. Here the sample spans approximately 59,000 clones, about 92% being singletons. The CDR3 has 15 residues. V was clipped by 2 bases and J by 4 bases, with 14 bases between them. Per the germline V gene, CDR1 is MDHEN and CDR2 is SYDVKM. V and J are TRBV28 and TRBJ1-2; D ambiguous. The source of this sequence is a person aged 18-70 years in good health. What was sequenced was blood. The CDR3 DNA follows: TGTGCCAGCAGTTTACGGATGGGGTCGGGCTATGGCTACACCTTC. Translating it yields CASSLRMGSGYGYTF.